A selection of T cell receptor beta chains follows, all from one sample in a study of beta chain features in type 1 diabetes. TCRdb keeps only in-frame clones here, not all; method: immunoSEQ multiplex PCR. Of some 360,000 clones listed, about 20% were seen once; the top ten hold 0.035% to 0.055%. The sequenced sample was naive CD4+ T cells from blood. The receptors shown here come from a woman between 18 and 30 years old in good health. Both conserved end residues are part of each CDR3. A D gene is named only where the DNA matches it firmly. Size tells how often a clone was seen (once, few, many) or the class of an expanded clone, and some rows leave it out.

V	J	D	size	CDR3	DNA
TRBV25-1	TRBJ2-7	.	.	CASSELEYEQYF	TGTGCCAGCAGTGAATTAGAGTACGAGCAGTACTTC
TRBV9	TRBJ2-3	TRBD1	few	CASSVASTGADTQYF	TGTGCCAGCAGCGTAGCTTCCACAGGGGCAGATACGCAGTATTTT
TRBV20-1	TRBJ2-1	.	few	CSALSHEQFF	TGCAGTGCTCTGAGCCATGAGCAGTTCTTC
TRBV18	TRBJ2-7	TRBD1	.	CASSLTGSEQYF	TGTGCCAGCTCCCTGACAGGGTCCGAGCAGTACTTC
TRBV5-1	TRBJ2-1	TRBD1	few	CASSLGQGAYYGTDNEQFF	TGCGCCAGCAGCTTGGGACAGGGGGCCTACTACGGAACGGACAATGAGCAGTTCTTC
TRBV9	TRBJ2-7	TRBD2	few	CASSEGLAAYEQYF	TGTGCCAGCAGCGAGGGACTAGCGGCCTACGAGCAGTACTTC
TRBV5-1	TRBJ2-7	TRBD2	.	CASSFRPSGGPYEQYF	TGCGCCAGCAGCTTCAGACCGAGCGGGGGGCCCTACGAGCAGTACTTC
TRBV7-2	TRBJ2-3	.	.	CASSLATDTQYF	TGTGCCAGCAGCTTGGCCACAGATACGCAGTATTTT
TRBV30	TRBJ1-2	.	.	CAWSVWGRSDGYTF	TGTGCCTGGAGTGTGTGGGGCAGGTCGGATGGCTACACCTTC
TRBV7-2	TRBJ1-1	TRBD1	.	CASTLEDRANTEAFF	TGTGCCAGCACGCTTGAGGACAGGGCGAACACTGAAGCTTTCTTT
TRBV5-1	TRBJ2-2	TRBD2	few	CASKERGSGVSGELFF	TGCGCCAGCAAGGAGCGGGGGTCCGGCGTTAGCGGGGAGCTGTTTTTT
TRBV5-4	TRBJ2-5	TRBD2	few	CASSVAGGGIETQYF	TGTGCCAGCAGCGTAGCGGGGGGGGGCATTGAGACCCAGTACTTC
TRBV7-2	TRBJ2-5	.	few	CASSYQGRQETQYF	TGTGCCAGCAGCTATCAGGGGCGGCAAGAGACCCAGTACTTC
TRBV7-9	TRBJ2-1	TRBD2	few	CASRPTSGRADEQFF	TGTGCCAGCAGGCCGACTAGCGGGAGGGCTGATGAGCAGTTCTTC
TRBV29-1	TRBJ2-3	.	few	CSSLRGLSTDTQYF	TGCAGCTCTTTGCGGGGGCTAAGCACAGATACGCAGTATTTT
TRBV28	TRBJ1-4	TRBD1	few	CASIPSGQGDEKLFF	TGTGCCAGCATTCCGTCAGGACAGGGTGATGAAAAACTGTTTTTT
TRBV5-1	TRBJ2-5	.	.	CASSLVASQETQYF	TGCGCCAGCAGCTTGGTGGCATCCCAAGAGACCCAGTACTTC
TRBV5-4	TRBJ2-1	TRBD2	.	CASSTPLTSGKERTIF	TGTGCCAGCAGCACACCCCTGACTAGCGGGAAGGAACGTACGATCTTC
TRBV9	TRBJ2-3	TRBD2	few	CASSVGAGGGIDTQYF	TGTGCCAGCAGCGTAGGAGCGGGGGGCGGGATAGATACGCAGTATTTT
TRBV5-1	TRBJ2-7	TRBD1	few	CASSPGTGSYEQYF	TGCGCCAGCAGCCCCGGGACAGGGTCCTACGAGCAGTACTTC
TRBV7-2	TRBJ2-3	.	few	CASSFERPDTQYF	TGTGCCAGCAGCTTTGAGAGGCCAGATACGCAGTATTTT
TRBV5-4	TRBJ1-1	.	few	CASSVDGYEAFF	TGTGCCAGCAGCGTGGACGGTTATGAAGCTTTCTTT
TRBV5-1	TRBJ1-1	.	few	CASSFGPGAGEAFF	TGCGCCAGCAGCTTCGGTCCTGGAGCCGGTGAAGCTTTCTTT
TRBV9	TRBJ2-2	.	few	CASSVRAGELFF	TGTGCCAGCAGCGTTCGGGCCGGGGAGCTGTTTTTT
TRBV13	TRBJ2-1	.	few	CASSQGGNEQFF	TGTGCCAGCAGCCAAGGGGGTAATGAGCAGTTCTTC
TRBV4-1	TRBJ2-1	.	.	CASSQDRVQFF	TGCGCCAGCAGCCAAGATCGAGTGCAGTTCTTC
TRBV4-1	TRBJ2-7	TRBD2	.	CASSQTSAGGRRQYF	TGCGCCAGCAGCCAGACCTCAGCGGGGGGACGCAGACAGTACTTC